This TCR beta chain was sequenced for a study of CD8+ T cells in alopecia areata. The study's findings and limits: In patients, TCRs were shared less clearly than in mice, and HLA may possibly be involved. Scalp clonality and expanded CD8+ clones among the top 100 fell significantly with tofacitinib. Tofacitinib did not eliminate many expanded lesional clones from scalp or blood.

Investigators isolated RNA and reverse transcribed it into cDNA to act as the sequencing template. Repertoires were generated with immunoSEQ multiplex PCR, while TCRdb's copy carries only in-frame clones and drops some. The table includes 35,000 to 45,000 clones, around nine tenths detected once. Documented treatment: oral pan-JAK inhibitor, 5-10 mg twice daily. Of note for this clone: Its antigen is undetermined.

V shed 1 base and J shed 5 bases, with 12 bases lying between them. CDR1 LNHDA and CDR2 SQIVND come from the germline V gene (reference sequence). This CDR3 is built from 15 residues. The rearrangement uses TRBV19 and TRBJ2-1; D is tentatively TRBD1 or TRBD2 (6 bases each). This sequence originates from a human donor with alopecia areata. The material was CD8+ T cells sorted from blood, obtained at week 24, from a patient treated with tofacitinib. CDR3: CASSIVYREDNEQFF. The CDR3 nucleotides are TGTGCCAGTAGTATAGTTTACAGGGAGGACAATGAGCAGTTCTTC.